The clone carrying this T cell receptor (beta chain) was counted ten times or more. The germline CDR1 and CDR2 sequences are SQVTM and ANQGSEA. This CDR3 contains 14 residues. The ends lost 6 bases at V and 7 bases at J; junction bases unmatched: 7. In TCRdb, the 5' RACE reads were re-called with MiXCR into one record per CDR3 protein. The sample lists roughly 87,000 distinct CDR3 sequences; approximately 16% were seen once. The data are from a study of T cells of healthy individuals. The V call is TRBV29-1, the J call TRBJ2-3; TRBD2 matches 13 bases. The origin of this receptor is a human donor in good health. The CDR3 region has the DNA TGCAGCGTGCTACTAGCGGGAGGGAGGTATACGCAGTATTTT. This codes for CSVLLAGGRYTQYF.